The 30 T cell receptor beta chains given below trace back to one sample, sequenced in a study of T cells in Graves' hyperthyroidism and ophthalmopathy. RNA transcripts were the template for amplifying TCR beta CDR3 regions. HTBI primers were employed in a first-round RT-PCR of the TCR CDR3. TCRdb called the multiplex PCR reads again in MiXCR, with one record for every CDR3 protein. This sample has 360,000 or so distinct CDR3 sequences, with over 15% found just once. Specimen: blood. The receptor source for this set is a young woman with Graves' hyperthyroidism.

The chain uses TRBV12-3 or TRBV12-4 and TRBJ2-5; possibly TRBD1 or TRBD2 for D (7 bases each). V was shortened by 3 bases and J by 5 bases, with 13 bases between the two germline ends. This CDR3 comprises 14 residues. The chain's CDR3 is CASSFRQGGETQYF. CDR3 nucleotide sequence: TGTGCCAGCAGTTTTCGCCAGGGGGGGGAGACCCAGTACTTC.

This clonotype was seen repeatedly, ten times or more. CDR3 nucleotide sequence: TGCGCCAGCAGTGAGTCGTCGCATGCGGGCTACACCTTC. It translates to CASSESSHAGYTF. The chain is built from TRBV10-1 and TRBJ1-2; no definite D call. This CDR3 is built from 13 residues. In germline, CDR1 is WNHNN, CDR2 SYGVQD (reference sequence). Trimming left V 0 bases short and J 8 bases short, with 10 bases between.

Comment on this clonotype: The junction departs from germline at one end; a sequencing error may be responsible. CDR3 sequence: CASGLGAGAKETQYF. The DNA of the CDR3 is TGCGCCAGCGGCTTAGGCGCAGGGGCAAAGGAGACCCAGTACTTC. V is TRBV5-1 and J is TRBJ2-5; maybe TRBD1 (6 bases). CDR3 length: 15 residues. Germline lookup yields CDR1 SGHRS and CDR2 YFSETQ.

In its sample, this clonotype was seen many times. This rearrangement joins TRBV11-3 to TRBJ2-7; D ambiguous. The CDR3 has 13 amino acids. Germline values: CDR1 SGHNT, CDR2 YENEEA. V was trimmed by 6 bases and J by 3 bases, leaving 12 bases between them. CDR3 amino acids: CASSKAPGYEQYF. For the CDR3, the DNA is TGTGCCAGCAGTAAGGCCCCTGGCTACGAGCAGTACTTC.

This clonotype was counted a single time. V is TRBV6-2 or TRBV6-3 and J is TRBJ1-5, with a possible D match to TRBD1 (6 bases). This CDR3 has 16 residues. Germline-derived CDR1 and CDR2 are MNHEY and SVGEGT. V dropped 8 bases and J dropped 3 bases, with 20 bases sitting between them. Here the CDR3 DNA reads TGTGCCAGCGGTCCCGGAGGGGGGAGGGACAATCAGCCCCAGCATTTT. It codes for CASGPGGGRDNQPQHF.

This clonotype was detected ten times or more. CDR3 sequence: CASSFRRFGYTF. The CDR3 nucleotides read TGTGCCAGCAGTTTCCGGCGGTTCGGCTACACCTTC. The rearrangement uses TRBV12-3 or TRBV12-4 and TRBJ1-2; D remains ambiguous. Trimming cost V 3 bases and J 8 bases, with 10 bases left between them. The CDR3 loop spans 12 amino acids.

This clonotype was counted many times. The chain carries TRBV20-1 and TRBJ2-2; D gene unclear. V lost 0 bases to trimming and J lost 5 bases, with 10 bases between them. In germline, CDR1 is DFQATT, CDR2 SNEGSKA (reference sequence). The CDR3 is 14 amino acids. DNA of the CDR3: TGCAGTGCTAGAGATACTCTTAGAACCGGGGAGCTGTTTTTT. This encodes CSARDTLRTGELFF.

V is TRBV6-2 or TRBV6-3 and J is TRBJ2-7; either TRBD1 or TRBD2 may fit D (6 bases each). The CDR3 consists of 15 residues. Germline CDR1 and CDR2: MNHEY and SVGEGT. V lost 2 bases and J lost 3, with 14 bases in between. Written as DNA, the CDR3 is TGTGCCAGCAGTTACAAGGGGGGATGGGACTACGAGCAGTACTTC. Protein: CASSYKGGWDYEQYF.

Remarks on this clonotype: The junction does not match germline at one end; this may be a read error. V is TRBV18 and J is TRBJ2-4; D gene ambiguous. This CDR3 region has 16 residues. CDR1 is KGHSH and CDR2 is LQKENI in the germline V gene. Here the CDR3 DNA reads TGTGCCAGCTCACCAACGGATGGTATAGCCAAAAACATTAAGTACTTC. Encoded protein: CASSPTDGIAKNIKYF.

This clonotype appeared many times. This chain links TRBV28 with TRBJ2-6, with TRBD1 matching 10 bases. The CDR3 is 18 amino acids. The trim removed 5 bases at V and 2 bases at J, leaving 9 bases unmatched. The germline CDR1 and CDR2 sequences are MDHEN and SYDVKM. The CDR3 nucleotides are TGTGCCAGCAGTCCGAATGACAGGGGGCTCACTGGGGCCAACGTCCTGACTTTC. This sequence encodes CASSPNDRGLTGANVLTF. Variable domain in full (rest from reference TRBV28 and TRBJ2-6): DVKVTQSSRYLVKRTGEKVFLECVQDMDHENMFWYRQDPGLGLRLIYFSYDVKMKEKGDIPEGYSVSREKKERFSLILESASTNQTSMYLCASSPNDRGLTGANVLTFGAGSRLTVL.

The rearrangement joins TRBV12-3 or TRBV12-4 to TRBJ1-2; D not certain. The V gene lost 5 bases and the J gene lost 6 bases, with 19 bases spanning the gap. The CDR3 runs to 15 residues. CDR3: CASSPGLRVGNGYTF. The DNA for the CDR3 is TGTGCCAGCAGTCCGGGGTTAAGGGTTGGGAATGGCTACACCTTC.

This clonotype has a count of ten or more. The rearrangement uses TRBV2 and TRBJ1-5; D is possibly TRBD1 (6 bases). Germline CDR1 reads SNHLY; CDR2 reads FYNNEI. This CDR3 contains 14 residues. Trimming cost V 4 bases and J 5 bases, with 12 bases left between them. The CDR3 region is CASSGLTGYQPQHF. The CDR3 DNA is TGTGCCAGCAGTGGATTGACAGGTTATCAGCCCCAGCATTTT.

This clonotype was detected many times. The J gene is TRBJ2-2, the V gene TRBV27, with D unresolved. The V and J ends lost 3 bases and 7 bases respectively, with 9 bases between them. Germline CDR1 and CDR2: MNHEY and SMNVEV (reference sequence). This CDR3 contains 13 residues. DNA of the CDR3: TGTGCCAGCAGTTTCGCCCGGATCGGGGAGCTGTTTTTT. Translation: CASSFARIGELFF.

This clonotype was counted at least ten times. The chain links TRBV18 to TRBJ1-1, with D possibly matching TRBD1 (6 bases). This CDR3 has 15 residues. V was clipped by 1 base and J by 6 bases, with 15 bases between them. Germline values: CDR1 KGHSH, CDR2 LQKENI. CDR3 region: CASSPRVQGSPEAFF. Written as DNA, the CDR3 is TGTGCCAGCTCACCACGCGTACAGGGAAGTCCTGAAGCTTTCTTT.

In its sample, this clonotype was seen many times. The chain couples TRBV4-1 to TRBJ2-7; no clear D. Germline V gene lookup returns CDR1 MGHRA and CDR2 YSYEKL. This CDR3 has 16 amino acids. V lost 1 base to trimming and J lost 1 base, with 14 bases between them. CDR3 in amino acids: CASSQVDGQLSYEQYF. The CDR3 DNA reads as TGCGCCAGCAGCCAAGTAGACGGGCAACTATCCTACGAGCAGTACTTC.

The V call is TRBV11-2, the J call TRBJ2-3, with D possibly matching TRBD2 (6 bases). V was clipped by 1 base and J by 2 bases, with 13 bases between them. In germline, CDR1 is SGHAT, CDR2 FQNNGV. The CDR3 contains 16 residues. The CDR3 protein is CASSLGRDWITDTQYF. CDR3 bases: TGTGCCAGCAGCTTAGGTCGGGACTGGATCACAGATACGCAGTATTTT. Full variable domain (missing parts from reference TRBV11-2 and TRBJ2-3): EAGVAQSPRYKIIEKRQSVAFWCNPISGHATLYWYQQILGQGPKLLIQFQNNGVVDDSQLPKDRFSAERLKGVDSTLKIQPAKLEDSAVYLCASSLGRDWITDTQYFGPGTRLTVL.

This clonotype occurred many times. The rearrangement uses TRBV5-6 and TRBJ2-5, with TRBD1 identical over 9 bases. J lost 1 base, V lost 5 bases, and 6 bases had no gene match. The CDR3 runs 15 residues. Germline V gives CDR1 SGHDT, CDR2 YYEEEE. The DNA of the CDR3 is TGTGCCAGCAGGGACCGGGACAGGGCCCAAGAGACCCAGTACTTC. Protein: CASRDRDRAQETQYF.

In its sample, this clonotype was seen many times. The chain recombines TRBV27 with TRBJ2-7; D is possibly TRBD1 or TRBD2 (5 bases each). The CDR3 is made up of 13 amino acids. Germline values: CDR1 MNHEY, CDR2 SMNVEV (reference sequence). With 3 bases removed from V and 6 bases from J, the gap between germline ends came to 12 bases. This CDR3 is CASSFGAGGEQYF. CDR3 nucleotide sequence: TGTGCCAGCAGTTTTGGAGCTGGGGGCGAGCAGTACTTC.

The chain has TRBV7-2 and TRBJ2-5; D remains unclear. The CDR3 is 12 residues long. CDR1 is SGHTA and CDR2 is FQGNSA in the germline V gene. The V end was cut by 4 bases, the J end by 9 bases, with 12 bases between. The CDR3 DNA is TGTGCCAGCAGCTGGGTGACCGGTTCCCAGTACTTC. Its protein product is CASSWVTGSQYF.

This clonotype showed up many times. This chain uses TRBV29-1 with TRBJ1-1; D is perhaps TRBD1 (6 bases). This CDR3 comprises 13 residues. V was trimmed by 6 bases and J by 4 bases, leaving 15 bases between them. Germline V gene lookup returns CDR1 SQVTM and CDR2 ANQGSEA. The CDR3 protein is CSVEQGGSTEAFF. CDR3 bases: TGCAGCGTAGAACAGGGTGGAAGCACTGAAGCTTTCTTT.

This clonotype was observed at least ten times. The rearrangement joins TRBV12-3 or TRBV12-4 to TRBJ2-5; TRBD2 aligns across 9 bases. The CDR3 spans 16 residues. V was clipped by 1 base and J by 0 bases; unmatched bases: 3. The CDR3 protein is CASSLGTSAYQETQYF. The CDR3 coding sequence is TGTGCCAGCAGTTTAGGGACTAGCGCCTACCAAGAGACCCAGTACTTC.

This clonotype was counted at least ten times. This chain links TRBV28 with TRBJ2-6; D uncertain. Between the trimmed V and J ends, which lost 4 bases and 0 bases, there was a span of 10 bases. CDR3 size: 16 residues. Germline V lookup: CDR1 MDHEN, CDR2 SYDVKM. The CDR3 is CASSYDFSSGANVLTF. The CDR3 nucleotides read TGTGCCAGCAGTTATGACTTCTCCTCTGGGGCCAACGTCCTGACTTTC.

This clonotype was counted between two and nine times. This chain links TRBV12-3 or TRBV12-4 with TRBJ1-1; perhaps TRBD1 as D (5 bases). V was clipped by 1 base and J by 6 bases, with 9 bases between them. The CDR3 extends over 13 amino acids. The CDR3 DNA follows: TGTGCCAGCAGTTTAGAGCTGGGGGCTGAAGCTTTCTTT. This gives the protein CASSLELGAEAFF.

The CDR3 spells CARALLFWRPNQVGHF. In DNA form, the CDR3 reads TGCGCCAGAGCACTACTATTTTGGCGCCCTAATCAAGTGGGGCATTTT. The J gene is TRBJ1-5, the V gene TRBV5-1; D is uncertain. The V and J ends lost 8 bases and 15 bases respectively, with 33 bases between them. The germline V gene has CDR1 SGHRS and CDR2 YFSETQ. The CDR3 is 16 amino acids.

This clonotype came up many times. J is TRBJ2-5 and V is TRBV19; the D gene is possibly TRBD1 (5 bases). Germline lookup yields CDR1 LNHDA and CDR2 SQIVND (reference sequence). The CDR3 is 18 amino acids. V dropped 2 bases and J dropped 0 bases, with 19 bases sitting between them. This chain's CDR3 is CASSIISGLAADQETQYF. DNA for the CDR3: TGTGCCAGTAGTATAATCTCAGGGCTCGCAGCCGACCAAGAGACCCAGTACTTC.

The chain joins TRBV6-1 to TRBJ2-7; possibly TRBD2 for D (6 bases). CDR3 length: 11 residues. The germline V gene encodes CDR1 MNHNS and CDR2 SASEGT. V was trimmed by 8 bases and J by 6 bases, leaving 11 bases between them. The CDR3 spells CASQWRAEQYF. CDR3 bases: TGTGCCAGCCAGTGGAGGGCCGAGCAGTACTTC.

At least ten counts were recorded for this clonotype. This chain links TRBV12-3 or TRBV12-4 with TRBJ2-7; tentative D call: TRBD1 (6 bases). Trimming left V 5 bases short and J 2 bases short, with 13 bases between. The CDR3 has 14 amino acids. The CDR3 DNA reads TGTGCCAGCAGTCCCCGGACAGACACCTACGAGCAGTACTTC. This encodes CASSPRTDTYEQYF.

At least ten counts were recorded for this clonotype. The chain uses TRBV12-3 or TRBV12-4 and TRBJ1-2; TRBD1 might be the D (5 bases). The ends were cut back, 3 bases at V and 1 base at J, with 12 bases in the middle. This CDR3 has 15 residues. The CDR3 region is CASSFPGGGNYGYTF. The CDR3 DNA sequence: TGTGCCAGCAGTTTCCCTGGCGGGGGTAACTATGGCTACACCTTC.

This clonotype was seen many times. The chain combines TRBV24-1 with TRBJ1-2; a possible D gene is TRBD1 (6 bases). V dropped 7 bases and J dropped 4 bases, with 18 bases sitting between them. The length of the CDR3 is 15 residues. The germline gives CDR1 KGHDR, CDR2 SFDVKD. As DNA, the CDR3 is TGTGCCACCAGCCAGGGGAAGGGACGGACCTATGGCTACACCTTC. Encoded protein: CATSQGKGRTYGYTF.

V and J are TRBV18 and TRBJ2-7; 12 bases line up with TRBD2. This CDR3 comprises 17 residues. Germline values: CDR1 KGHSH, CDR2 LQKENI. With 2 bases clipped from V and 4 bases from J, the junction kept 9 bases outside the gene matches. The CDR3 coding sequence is TGTGCCAGCTCACCAGGGACTAGCGGGTCGGGGGCATACGAGCAGTACTTC. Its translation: CASSPGTSGSGAYEQYF.